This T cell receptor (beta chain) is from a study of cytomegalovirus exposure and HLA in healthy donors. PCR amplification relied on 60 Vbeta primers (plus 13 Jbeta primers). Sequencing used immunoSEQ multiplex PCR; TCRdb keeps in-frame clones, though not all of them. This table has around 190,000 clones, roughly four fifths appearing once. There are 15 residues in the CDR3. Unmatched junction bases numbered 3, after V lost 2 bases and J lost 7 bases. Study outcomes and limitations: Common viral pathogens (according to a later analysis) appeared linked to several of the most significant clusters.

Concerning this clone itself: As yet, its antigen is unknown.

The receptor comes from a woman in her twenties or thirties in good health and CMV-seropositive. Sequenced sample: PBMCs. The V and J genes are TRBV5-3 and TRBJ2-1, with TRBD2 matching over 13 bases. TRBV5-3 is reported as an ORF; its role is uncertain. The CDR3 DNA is TGTGCCAGAAGCTTTATACTAGCGGGAGGGAATGAGCAGTTCTTC. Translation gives CARSFILAGGNEQFF.